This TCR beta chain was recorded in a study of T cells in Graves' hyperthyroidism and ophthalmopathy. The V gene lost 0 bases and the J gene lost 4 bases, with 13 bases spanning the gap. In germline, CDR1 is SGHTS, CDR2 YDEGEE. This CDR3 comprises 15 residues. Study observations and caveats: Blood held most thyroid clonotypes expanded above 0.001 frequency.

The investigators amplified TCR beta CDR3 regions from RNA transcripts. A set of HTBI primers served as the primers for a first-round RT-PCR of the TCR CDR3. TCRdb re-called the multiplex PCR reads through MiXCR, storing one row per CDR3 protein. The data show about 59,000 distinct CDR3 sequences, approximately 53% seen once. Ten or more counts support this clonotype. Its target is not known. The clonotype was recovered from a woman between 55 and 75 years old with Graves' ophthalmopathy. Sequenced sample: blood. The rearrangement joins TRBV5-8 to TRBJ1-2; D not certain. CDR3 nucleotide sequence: TGTGCCAGCAGCTTGGCCGGGAACTGGGGCTATGGCTACACCTTC. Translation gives CASSLAGNWGYGYTF.